Below are 30 T cell receptor beta chains sequenced from a single sample in a study of blood T cell repertoires in COVID-19. Measured with immunoSEQ multiplex PCR; TCRdb has only the in-frame clones, and not every one. The sample contains some 45,000 clones, over 75% of which appear only once. The sample consisted of peripheral blood. These receptors were obtained from a woman of 80 years or more with acute or convalescent COVID-19.

The rearrangement joins TRBV6-5 to TRBJ2-3; 9 bases are shared with TRBD2. Germline CDR1 MNHEY, CDR2 SVGAGI. The V gene end was trimmed by 7 bases and the J gene end by 0 bases; junction bases not matched to a gene: 5. The CDR3 extends over 15 amino acids. The CDR3 spells CASTSGKLSTDTQYF. Here the CDR3 DNA reads TGTGCCAGCACTAGCGGGAAACTAAGCACAGATACGCAGTATTTT.

V and J are TRBV19 and TRBJ1-2, with TRBD1 matching 7 bases. The ends lost 5 bases at V and 6 bases at J; junction bases unmatched: 6. The germline V gene has CDR1 LNHDA and CDR2 SQIVND (reference sequence). The CDR3 spans 13 residues. CDR3 DNA sequence: TGTGCCAGTAGTGAACAGGGGTTGAATGGCTACACCTTC. Its translation is CASSEQGLNGYTF.

In this sample, this clone turned up once. The chain carries TRBV7-2 and TRBJ2-7; 9 bases fit TRBD2. V lost 5 bases to trimming and J lost 6 bases; unmatched junction nucleotides: 8. Germline CDR1 and CDR2: SGHTA and FQGNSA. The CDR3 is 14 amino acids. This CDR3 is CASSVSSGIGEQYF. The CDR3 DNA reads as TGTGCCAGCAGCGTTTCTAGCGGGATTGGCGAGCAGTACTTC.

The chain is built from TRBV4-1 and TRBJ2-3, with 14 bases that match TRBD2. Losses at the gene ends were 4 bases for V and 3 bases for J; bases not matched to a gene: 6. This CDR3 contains 17 residues. Germline V gene data show CDR1 as MGHRA and CDR2 as YSYEKL. The CDR3, as DNA: TGCGCCAGCAGCCCGGGACTAGCGGGAGTCGGGACAGATACGCAGTATTTT. Amino acid sequence: CASSPGLAGVGTDTQYF.

CDR3 region: CASSLARWGVEQYF. CDR3 DNA sequence: TGTGCCAGCAGCTTAGCGCGTTGGGGGGTCGAGCAGTACTTC. The chain is built from TRBV7-2 and TRBJ2-7, with D perhaps TRBD2 (6 bases). The CDR3 covers 14 residues. CDR1 is SGHTA, CDR2 FQGNSA, per germline. V gave up 0 bases and J gave up 6 bases, with 12 bases separating them.

This rearrangement joins TRBV12-5 to TRBJ1-5; D possibly corresponds to TRBD1 (5 bases). The CDR3 has 18 amino acids. Germline V gives CDR1 LGHNT, CDR2 FRNRAP. Trimming took off 5 bases at V and 9 bases at J, with 29 bases between the two ends. In DNA form, the CDR3 reads TGTGCTAGTGGTAGCCGTCGGGGGAGGATGGTCGGGGTTGGGCCCCAGCATTTT. It yields the protein CASGSRRGRMVGVGPQHF.

This clone has a handful of counts. The chain couples TRBV7-6 to TRBJ2-7; D gene ambiguous. Germline lookup yields CDR1 SGHVS and CDR2 FNYEAQ. The CDR3 runs to 15 residues. V shed 1 base and J shed 1 base, with 11 bases lying between them. The CDR3 reads CASSLESPPSYEQYF. The CDR3 DNA reads as TGTGCCAGCAGCTTAGAGAGCCCACCATCCTACGAGCAGTACTTC.

The CDR3 DNA reads as TGTGCCAGCAGTGAACTTGGGACGGGGGTCTATGGCTACACCTTC. Residues: CASSELGTGVYGYTF. V gene TRBV6-1 combines with J gene TRBJ1-2; the D gene is possibly TRBD1 (5 bases). With 2 bases removed from V and 4 bases from J, the gap between germline ends came to 14 bases. The CDR3 extends over 15 amino acids. Germline V lookup: CDR1 MNHNS, CDR2 SASEGT.

This chain links TRBV10-3 with TRBJ2-7; 9 bases are shared with TRBD1. V gave up 1 base and J gave up 1 base; unmatched junction bases: 26. The CDR3 covers 23 residues. From germline, CDR1 is ENHRY and CDR2 SYGVKD. The CDR3 DNA reads TGTGCCATCAGTGAGTTGGGGGACAGGGATCACCTACTTCCTGGGCCCGGTTCCTACGAGCAGTACTTC. Its protein is CAISELGDRDHLLPGPGSYEQYF.

V usage is TRBV9 and J usage is TRBJ2-5; perhaps TRBD2 as D (6 bases). V was clipped by 2 bases and J by 5 bases, with 10 bases between them. This CDR3 has 13 residues. Germline CDR1 and CDR2: SGDLS and YYNGEE. CDR3 sequence reads: CASSVWGEETQYF. CDR3 bases: TGTGCCAGCAGCGTGTGGGGGGAGGAGACCCAGTACTTC.

The gene calls are TRBV3-1 (or the pseudogene TRBV3-2) and TRBJ1-2; 7 positions match TRBD1. J was trimmed by 5 bases and V by 1 base; bases with no gene match: 7. The V gene's germline CDR1 is LGHDT and CDR2 YNNKEL (reference sequence). CDR3 length: 15 residues. CDR3 amino acids: CASSQVEGQPYGYTF. The CDR3 DNA reads as TGTGCCAGCAGCCAAGTTGAGGGACAGCCTTATGGCTACACCTTC.

The gene calls are TRBV5-4 and TRBJ2-3; 9 bases map to TRBD2. The germline V gene encodes CDR1 SGHNT and CDR2 YYREEE (reference sequence). With 1 base clipped from V and 2 bases from J, the junction kept 2 bases outside the gene matches. The CDR3 spans 15 residues. The DNA for the CDR3 is TGTGCCAGCAGCTTGTCTAGCGGGAACACAGATACGCAGTATTTT. As protein: CASSLSSGNTDTQYF.

CDR3 in amino acids: CASSGGESEAFF. Written as DNA, the CDR3 is TGCGCCAGCTCAGGGGGTGAGAGTGAAGCTTTCTTT. The chain combines TRBV5-1 with TRBJ1-1; 7 nucleotides agree with TRBD1. The junction had 7 bases not matched to a gene; V was cut back by 7 bases and J by 7 bases. Germline-derived CDR1 and CDR2 are SGHRS and YFSETQ. The CDR3 consists of 12 residues.

The chain uses TRBV29-1 and TRBJ1-2, with TRBD1 as a possible D gene (5 bases). Trimming shortened V by 2 bases and J by 5 bases, and 12 bases separated the two germline ends. The germline gives CDR1 SQVTM, CDR2 ANQGSEA. This CDR3 region has 13 residues. The CDR3 DNA reads TGCAGCGTTGAACCAGGGCATGAGTATGGCTACACCTTC. As protein: CSVEPGHEYGYTF.

The chain uses TRBV30 and TRBJ1-2; 11 positions agree with TRBD1. The CDR3 sequence is 15 residues long. The V segment lost 2 bases and the J segment 4 bases; nucleotides outside the gene matches: 6. The germline CDR1 and CDR2 sequences are GTSNPN and SVGIG (reference sequence). The CDR3 coding sequence is TGTGCCTGGAGTCGCCGGGACAGGGGGATCTATGGCTACACCTTC. Translated: CAWSRRDRGIYGYTF.

This clone was picked up a small number of times. The chain is built from TRBV6-5 and TRBJ1-5; 8 nucleotides align to TRBD1. There are 14 residues in the CDR3. The germline V gene encodes CDR1 MNHEY and CDR2 SVGAGI. With V trimmed by 5 bases and J by 5 bases, 5 bases remained unmatched. The chain's CDR3 is CASSPTTGDQPQHF. DNA of the CDR3: TGTGCCAGCAGTCCCACGACAGGGGATCAGCCCCAGCATTTT.

The chain has TRBV27 and TRBJ2-2, with D possibly TRBD2 on 6 matching bases. The CDR3 spans 17 residues. The V end lost 3 bases, the J end lost 4 bases, and 18 bases lay between the germline ends. Per germline, CDR1 MNHEY and CDR2 SMNVEV (reference sequence). The CDR3 bases are TGTGCCAGCAGTTTTGCAAGGTTGGGGGGAGCCACCGGGGAGCTGTTTTTT. Its protein is CASSFARLGGATGELFF.

This chain joins TRBV7-8 and TRBJ2-7, with D perhaps TRBD1 (6 bases). In germline, CDR1 is SGHVS, CDR2 FQNEAQ. The CDR3 loop spans 14 amino acids. V lost 1 base and J lost 2, with 9 bases in between. In DNA form, the CDR3 reads TGTGCCAGCAGCTTAGAGGGACAAACCTACGAGCAGTACTTC. Translated, it gives CASSLEGQTYEQYF.

The rearrangement joins TRBV10-1 to TRBJ2-7, with 7 bases lining up with TRBD1. Germline CDR1 is WNHNN and CDR2 is SYGVQD (reference sequence). CDR3 length: 14 residues. The junction had 6 bases not matched to a gene; V was cut back by 6 bases and J by 1 base. The CDR3 spells CASSRGQESYEQYF. The CDR3 nucleotides are TGCGCCAGCAGCCGCGGACAGGAATCCTACGAGCAGTACTTC.

J is TRBJ2-1 and V is TRBV9, with unresolved D. The CDR3 length is 16 residues. Looked up from germline, CDR1 is SGDLS and CDR2 is YYNGEE. Trimming stripped 0 bases from V and 4 bases from J, with 14 bases between. The CDR3 DNA sequence: TGTGCCAGCAGCGTAGAAGCCATTTCTTCTTACAATGAGCAGTTCTTC. It codes for CASSVEAISSYNEQFF.

This chain uses TRBV2 with TRBJ2-7, with D unresolved. The CDR3 loop spans 15 amino acids. Germline V gene lookup returns CDR1 SNHLY and CDR2 FYNNEI. The V end was cut by 1 base, the J end by 3 bases, with 13 bases between. CDR3 coding DNA: TGTGCCAGCAGTGAAGTACCAGGCCCCCTCTACGAGCAGTACTTC. Residues: CASSEVPGPLYEQYF.

This rearrangement joins TRBV3-1 (or the pseudogene TRBV3-2) to TRBJ1-2; no definite D call. The CDR3 is made up of 14 amino acids. Germline V gene data show CDR1 as LGHDT and CDR2 as YNNKEL (reference sequence). V gave up 2 bases and J gave up 7 bases, with 14 bases separating them. Here the CDR3 DNA reads TGTGCCAGCAGCCAACGTGGTGGAGTAGTTGGCTACACCTTC. Translation gives CASSQRGGVVGYTF.

The chain couples TRBV25-1 to TRBJ2-1, with 7 bases identical to TRBD1. Trimming at V came to 8 bases and at J to 3 bases, leaving 7 bases not matched to a gene. In germline, CDR1 is MGHDK, CDR2 SYGVNS. CDR3 length: 14 residues. The CDR3 sequence: CASLGQNYYNEQFF. CDR3 DNA sequence: TGTGCCAGCTTGGGACAGAACTACTACAATGAGCAGTTCTTC.

CDR3 coding DNA: TGTGCCAGCAGTGAAGGGGGGGGAAGTCAGCCCCAGCATTTT. Translated: CASSEGGGSQPQHF. The rearrangement uses TRBV2 and TRBJ1-5; tentatively, D is TRBD1 (5 bases). CDR1 SNHLY and CDR2 FYNNEI come from the germline V gene. The CDR3 is made up of 14 amino acids. V gave up 1 base and J gave up 6 bases, with 10 bases separating them.

The chain joins TRBV7-2 to TRBJ1-3; D ambiguous. There are 16 residues in the CDR3. Between the trimmed V and J ends, which lost 0 bases and 1 base, there was a span of 10 bases. Germline loops: CDR1 SGHTA, CDR2 FQGNSA. The CDR3 nucleotides read TGTGCCAGCAGCTTAGCTCTAGGGAGGTCTGGAAACACCATATATTTT. This gives the protein CASSLALGRSGNTIYF.

J is TRBJ2-1 and V is TRBV12-3 or TRBV12-4; tentatively, D is TRBD2 (6 bases). This CDR3 region has 10 residues. V was trimmed by 8 bases and J by 12 bases, leaving 11 bases between them. CDR3 region: CASAGTWQFF. CDR3 bases: TGTGCCAGCGCCGGGACTTGGCAGTTCTTC.

This sequence joins TRBV3-1 (or the pseudogene TRBV3-2) and TRBJ1-4, with 7 bases fitting TRBD1. Germline lookup yields CDR1 LGHDT and CDR2 YNNKEL (reference sequence). V gave up 4 bases and J gave up 5 bases; unmatched junction bases: 4. The CDR3 totals 14 residues. DNA of the CDR3: TGTGCCAGCAGCCTCGGGACAGTCAATGAAAAACTGTTTTTT. This codes for CASSLGTVNEKLFF.

J is TRBJ1-4 and V is TRBV7-2; TRBD1 matches at 8 bases. The CDR3 covers 15 residues. Germline V lookup: CDR1 SGHTA, CDR2 FQGNSA. V shed 5 bases, J shed 5 bases, and the junction held 7 bases outside the gene matches. The CDR3 nucleotides read TGTGCCAGCAGCGTCCAGGGGGCGGGGAATGAAAAACTGTTTTTT. This translates into CASSVQGAGNEKLFF.

The chain is built from TRBV5-1 and TRBJ2-1, with 12 bases fitting TRBD2. In germline, CDR1 is SGHRS, CDR2 YFSETQ. J lost 8 bases, V lost 4 bases, and 7 bases had no gene match. There are 15 residues in the CDR3. The CDR3 region is CASSLPSGRGDEQFF. CDR3 bases: TGCGCCAGCAGCCTGCCTAGCGGGAGGGGGGATGAGCAGTTCTTC.

This clone was found a few times. J is TRBJ1-5 and V is TRBV6-1; no clear D gene. V gave up 1 base and J gave up 0 bases, with 7 bases separating them. The CDR3 is made up of 15 amino acids. CDR1 MNHNS and CDR2 SASEGT come from the germline V gene. The CDR3 spells CASSEGGYSNQPQHF. The CDR3 nucleotides read TGTGCCAGCAGTGAAGGAGGATATAGCAATCAGCCCCAGCATTTT.